The clone carrying this T cell receptor (beta chain) has only a few counts. This specimen comes from a study of cytomegalovirus exposure and HLA in healthy donors. PCR used 60 Vbeta primers and 13 Jbeta primers. Repertoires were generated with immunoSEQ multiplex PCR, while TCRdb's copy carries only in-frame clones and drops some. The sample holds 140,000 or so clones, around 10% seen once. V shed 0 bases and J shed 6 bases, with 8 bases lying between them. Germline V gives CDR1 MRHNA, CDR2 SNTAGT. There are 13 residues in the CDR3. The V call is TRBV6-4, the J call TRBJ1-2, with TRBD1 as a possible D gene (5 bases). The sequence was collected from a male donor in good health and CMV-seronegative. The sequencing input was PBMCs. The DNA for the CDR3 is TGTGCCAGCAGTGACTCATCGGGGGATGGCTACACCTTC. Translating gives CASSDSSGDGYTF.